This is a list of T cell receptor beta chains from one sample in a study of blood T cell repertoires in COVID-19. Assay: immunoSEQ multiplex PCR; the TCRdb copy retains only in-frame clones and omits some. The table shows roughly 90,000 clones, with around four fifths occurring only once. Sequenced sample: peripheral blood. These receptor sequences come from a man over 45 with acute or convalescent COVID-19. Each CDR3 is given with its conserved first and last residue. The D gene is left open where the match is weak. Clone size appears in some rows only: once, few, many, or a class for an expanded clone.

TRBV28	-	TRBJ2-2	-	CASSFAGNTGELFF	TGTGCCAGCAGTTTCGCAGGGAACACCGGGGAGCTGTTTTTT
TRBV6-1	few	TRBJ1-3	TRBD1	CASSDAQGSGNTIYF	TGTGCCAGCAGTGATGCACAGGGGTCGGGAAACACCATATATTTT
TRBV3-1/TRBV3-2	few	TRBJ2-1	TRBD2	CASSQAGGSYNEQFF	TGTGCCAGCAGCCAGGCGGGGGGCTCCTACAATGAGCAGTTCTTC
TRBV24-1	once	TRBJ1-1	-	CATSDRTYSSEAFF	TGTGCCACCAGCGACAGGACTTATTCTTCTGAAGCTTTCTTT
TRBV11-2	-	TRBJ1-2	-	CASSSPEGGGMHYGYTF	TGTGCCAGCAGCTCCCCGGAGGGAGGGGGGATGCACTATGGCTACACCTTC
TRBV5-1	few	TRBJ2-5	-	CASSPDSTLETQYF	TGCGCCAGCAGTCCAGACAGTACATTAGAGACCCAGTACTTC
TRBV5-4	-	TRBJ2-7	TRBD1	CASSADRGPTYEQYF	TGTGCCAGCAGCGCAGACAGGGGTCCCACCTACGAGCAGTACTTC
TRBV4-2	-	TRBJ2-3	TRBD2	CASSQERGSGRTDTQYF	TGTGCCAGCAGCCAAGAAAGGGGTAGCGGGAGAACAGATACGCAGTATTTT
TRBV2	once	TRBJ2-2	TRBD1	CASRGQGGTGELFF	TGTGCCAGCAGAGGACAGGGTGGCACCGGGGAGCTGTTTTTT
TRBV27	-	TRBJ2-3	TRBD2	CASSLNGGRQGDTQYF	TGTGCCAGCAGTTTAAATGGCGGGAGGCAGGGAGATACGCAGTATTTT
TRBV25-1	-	TRBJ2-1	-	CASSEEAMTNEQFF	TGTGCCAGCAGTGAAGAGGCTATGACTAATGAGCAGTTCTTC
TRBV12-3/TRBV12-4	-	TRBJ1-4	-	CASRQSSGEKLFF	TGTGCCAGCAGACAGAGTTCTGGGGAAAAACTGTTTTTT
TRBV3-1/TRBV3-2	-	TRBJ1-2	-	CASSHAGGDYGYTF	TGTGCCAGCAGCCATGCAGGAGGGGACTATGGCTACACCTTC
TRBV15	few	TRBJ2-2	TRBD2	CATSALAGATGELFF	TGTGCCACCAGCGCACTAGCGGGGGCAACCGGGGAGCTGTTTTTT
TRBV11-3	few	TRBJ2-7	-	CASSPVGGSKQYF	TGTGCCAGCAGCCCAGTGGGGGGTTCGAAGCAGTACTTC
TRBV3-1/TRBV3-2	-	TRBJ2-7	-	CASSQGGLAYEQYF	TGTGCCAGCAGCCAAGGTGGCCTCGCTTACGAGCAGTACTTC
TRBV6-1	-	TRBJ2-7	-	CASSETLYSSYEQYF	TGTGCCAGCAGTGAGACCTTATACAGCTCCTACGAGCAGTACTTC
TRBV15	-	TRBJ1-4	-	CATSRDPPLGAARGNEKLFF	TGTGCCACCAGCAGAGATCCCCCCCTAGGGGCAGCCAGGGGTAATGAAAAACTGTTTTTT
TRBV30	-	TRBJ2-3	-	CAWSLEIQDTQYF	TGTGCCTGGAGCTTGGAGATTCAAGATACGCAGTATTTT